This entry lists 32 T cell receptor beta chains sequenced from one sample in a study of blood T cell repertoires in COVID-19 (TCRdb year 2020). Libraries were constructed by the immunoSEQ multiplex PCR assay. TCRdb's version of the immuneACCESS table is confined to in-frame rearrangements and falls short of the full clone set. An unresolved V gene accounts for under half of the shortfall where checked; the remainder is of unknown origin. The sample profile shows fewer than 15,000 clones; about 88% of them were found once. The leading ten clones occupy more than 2% of the sample. Material: peripheral blood. Source of these receptors: a human donor in a cohort sampled during active COVID-19.

This clone occurred once. This chain uses TRBV4-3 with TRBJ2-7; TRBD1 matches 7 bases. From germline, CDR1 is LGHNA and CDR2 YSLEER. The V segment lost 0 bases and the J segment 3 bases; nucleotides outside the gene matches: 11. The CDR3 is 17 residues long. In DNA form, the CDR3 reads TGCGCCAGCAGCCAAGATAGGACCGGGACAGCTCACTACGAGCAGTACTTC. Its protein product is CASSQDRTGTAHYEQYF.

The chain carries TRBV7-8 and TRBJ1-5; D unresolved. The CDR3 is 17 residues long. Germline V gene sequence: CDR1 SGHVS, CDR2 FQNEAQ. V lost 5 bases to trimming and J lost 0 bases, with 17 bases between them. The CDR3 DNA reads TGTGCCAGCAGCCCTATCCGCTTATTTTTTAGCAATCAGCCCCAGCATTTT. It translates to CASSPIRLFFSNQPQHF. Based on the CDR3 plus reference TRBV7-8 and TRBJ1-5, the full variable domain is GAGVSQSPRYKVAKRGQDVALRCDPISGHVSLFWYQQALGQGPEFLTYFQNEAQLDKSGLPSDRFFAERPEGSVSTLKIQRTQQEDSAVYLCASSPIRLFFSNQPQHFGDGTRLSIL.

The CDR3 protein is CASSQRQGGFNEQFF. Written as DNA, the CDR3 is TGTGCCAGCTCGCAAAGACAGGGGGGGTTCAATGAGCAGTTCTTC. The V gene is TRBV18, the J gene TRBJ2-1; 9 bases are a match to TRBD1. V gave up 6 bases and J gave up 6 bases; unmatched junction bases: 9. Germline CDR1 KGHSH, CDR2 LQKENI. The CDR3 is made up of 15 amino acids.

The chain recombines TRBV19 with TRBJ1-1; D perhaps matches TRBD1 (6 bases). V lost 3 bases and J 4 bases, leaving 12 bases between the germline ends. The CDR3 runs to 14 residues. From germline, CDR1 is LNHDA and CDR2 SQIVND (reference sequence). The CDR3 coding sequence is TGTGCCAGTAGTATCCGGCAGGGGACCACTGAAGCTTTCTTT. Amino acid sequence: CASSIRQGTTEAFF.

The rearrangement joins TRBV3-1 (or the pseudogene TRBV3-2) to TRBJ1-4, with 11 positions matching TRBD1. V gave up 1 base and J gave up 0 bases; unmatched junction bases: 10. Germline V gives CDR1 LGHDT, CDR2 YNNKEL (reference sequence). The CDR3 has 20 amino acids. CDR3 nucleotide sequence: TGTGCCAGCAGCCAAGTAGTCTTGGGACAGGGGGATACAACTAATGAAAAACTGTTTTTT. The encoded protein is CASSQVVLGQGDTTNEKLFF.

This clone was seen a single time. The rearrangement uses TRBV5-1 and TRBJ2-1; D is perhaps TRBD2 (5 bases). The CDR3 loop spans 14 amino acids. The V end lost 3 bases, the J end lost 0 bases, and 7 bases lay between the germline ends. CDR1 and CDR2 from the germline V gene are SGHRS and YFSETQ. This chain's CDR3 is CASSSGSSYNEQFF. The CDR3, as DNA: TGCGCCAGCAGCTCGGGGAGCTCCTACAATGAGCAGTTCTTC.

This chain connects TRBV3-1 (or the pseudogene TRBV3-2) to TRBJ2-1, with 9 nucleotides matching TRBD2. CDR1 and CDR2 from the germline V gene are LGHDT and YNNKEL (reference sequence). There are 15 residues in the CDR3. Losses at the gene ends were 4 bases for V and 4 bases for J; bases not matched to a gene: 5. The CDR3 loop is CASSRRTSEYNEQFF. The CDR3 DNA follows: TGTGCCAGCAGCCGGCGGACTAGCGAATACAATGAGCAGTTCTTC.

The genes are TRBV18 and TRBJ1-2; D might be TRBD1 (6 bases). With 3 bases removed from V and 5 bases from J, the gap between germline ends came to 7 bases. CDR3 length: 12 residues. Germline V gene lookup returns CDR1 KGHSH and CDR2 LQKENI. CDR3: CASSPTGYGYTF. Written as DNA, the CDR3 is TGTGCCAGCTCACCTACAGGGTATGGCTACACCTTC. The complete variable domain, with remaining parts taken from reference TRBV18 and TRBJ1-2, reads NAGVMQNPRHLVRRRGQEARLRCSPMKGHSHVYWYRQLPEEGLKFMVYLQKENIIDESGMPKERFSAEFPKEGPSILRIQQVVRGDSAAYFCASSPTGYGYTFGSGTRLTVV.

The chain is built from TRBV11-3 and TRBJ2-4; 10 positions match TRBD1. J was trimmed by 2 bases and V by 4 bases; bases with no gene match: 17. Germline V gives CDR1 SGHNT, CDR2 YENEEA. The CDR3 length is 20 residues. In nucleotides, the CDR3 is TGTGCCAGCAGCTCCCGGGGACAGGGGCGAAACCTATATACCAAAAACATTCAGTACTTC. This translates into CASSSRGQGRNLYTKNIQYF.

The chain couples TRBV28 to TRBJ2-2; 11 nucleotides match TRBD2. The V gene end was trimmed by 4 bases and the J gene end by 10 bases; junction bases not matched to a gene: 11. The CDR3 consists of 16 residues. CDR1 and CDR2 (germline): MDHEN, SYDVKM. CDR3 protein: CASSSLLAGGRLELFF. CDR3 in DNA: TGTGCCAGCAGTTCCCTTCTAGCGGGGGGCCGTCTGGAGCTGTTTTTT.

The V gene is TRBV6-5, the J gene TRBJ1-4, with D uncertain. Germline V gives CDR1 MNHEY, CDR2 SVGAGI. Trimming pared 6 bases from V and 0 bases from J, leaving 8 bases between. The CDR3 loop spans 14 amino acids. CDR3 sequence (DNA): TGTGCCAGCAGCCCGGGGACAACTAATGAAAAACTGTTTTTT. Amino acid sequence: CASSPGTTNEKLFF.

This chain uses TRBV5-1 with TRBJ2-5; TRBD2 is a possible D gene (6 bases). This CDR3 spans 14 amino acids. The V gene's germline CDR1 is SGHRS and CDR2 YFSETQ. The V end lost 0 bases, the J end lost 2 bases, and 8 bases lay between the germline ends. CDR3 loop: CASSLVGGQETQYF. CDR3 nucleotides: TGCGCCAGCAGCTTGGTGGGGGGTCAAGAGACCCAGTACTTC.

CDR3 protein: CASTSGTAEQYF. CDR3 DNA sequence: TGTGCCAGCACCTCGGGGACTGCCGAGCAGTACTTC. The J gene is TRBJ2-7, the V gene TRBV27, with a possible D match to TRBD2 (6 bases). The CDR3 consists of 12 residues. With 7 bases removed from V and 6 bases from J, the gap between germline ends came to 13 bases. Per germline, CDR1 MNHEY and CDR2 SMNVEV (reference sequence).

This clone was observed a single time. The chain has TRBV15 and TRBJ1-3, with 12 bases identical to TRBD1. Germline CDR1 reads LNHNV; CDR2 reads YYDKDF (reference sequence). J lost 2 bases, V lost 2 bases, and 7 bases had no gene match. The CDR3 covers 18 residues. This CDR3 is CATSRQPGQGAPGNTIYF. The CDR3 coding sequence is TGTGCCACCAGCAGACAACCGGGACAGGGGGCCCCTGGAAACACCATATATTTT. The whole variable domain, remainder taken from reference TRBV15 and TRBJ1-3, is DAMVIQNPRYQVTQFGKPVTLSCSQTLNHNVMYWYQQKSSQAPKLLFHYYDKDFNNEADTPDNFQSRRPNTSFCFLDIRSPGLGDTAMYLCATSRQPGQGAPGNTIYFGEGSWLTVV.

The chain recombines TRBV3-1 (or the pseudogene TRBV3-2) with TRBJ1-1; D remains unclear. The CDR3 sequence is 14 residues long. V was clipped by 0 bases and J by 1 base, with 6 bases between them. The germline V gene encodes CDR1 LGHDT and CDR2 YNNKEL (reference sequence). The CDR3 protein is CASSQESGNTEAFF. DNA of the CDR3: TGTGCCAGCAGCCAAGAAAGCGGGAACACTGAAGCTTTCTTT.

The chain has TRBV30 and TRBJ1-3, with D maybe TRBD1 (5 bases). The CDR3 runs 15 residues. V was cut by 8 bases and J by 4 bases, with 21 bases left in between. Germline V gene sequence: CDR1 GTSNPN, CDR2 SVGIG (reference sequence). The CDR3 DNA reads TGTGCCCTCCAATTTTGGGGGGGATCGGGAAACACCATATATTTT. This codes for CALQFWGGSGNTIYF.

V gene TRBV6-5 combines with J gene TRBJ1-2, with D unresolved. The germline CDR1 and CDR2 sequences are MNHEY and SVGAGI. The V end was cut by 2 bases, the J end by 1 base, with 8 bases between. There are 14 residues in the CDR3. In DNA, the CDR3 is TGTGCCAGCAGTTACGGCCACAGTAACTATGGCTACACCTTC. Protein: CASSYGHSNYGYTF.

Only a few counts were recorded for this clone. The rearrangement joins TRBV5-1 to TRBJ2-1; TRBD2 agrees at 16 bases. The CDR3 is 14 amino acids. Germline V lookup: CDR1 SGHRS, CDR2 YFSETQ. Trimming removed 3 bases from V and 15 bases from J; junction bases left unmatched: 6. In DNA, the CDR3 is TGCGCCAGCAGCTGGGGACTAGCGGGGGGGGCGCGGTTCTTC. It codes for CASSWGLAGGARFF. The whole variable domain, remainder taken from reference TRBV5-1 and TRBJ2-1, is KAGVTQTPRYLIKTRGQQVTLSCSPISGHRSVSWYQQTPGQGLQFLFEYFSETQRNKGNFPGRFSGRQFSNSRSEMNVSTLELGDSALYLCASSWGLAGGARFFGPGTRLTVL.

This chain's CDR3 is CASSQDKVGEAFF. In nucleotides, the CDR3 is TGTGCCAGCAGCCAAGATAAGGTCGGGGAAGCTTTCTTT. This sequence joins TRBV14 and TRBJ1-1; D unclear. The V end lost 0 bases, the J end lost 8 bases, and 10 bases lay between the germline ends. Germline CDR1 SGHDN, CDR2 FVKESK. The CDR3 consists of 13 residues.

V and J are TRBV7-6 and TRBJ1-6, with 12 bases fitting TRBD1. This CDR3 has 15 residues. In germline, CDR1 is SGHVS, CDR2 FNYEAQ. With 6 bases clipped from V and 10 bases from J, the junction kept 7 bases outside the gene matches. The CDR3 region has the DNA TGTGCCAGCAGTCCCGGGACAGGGGGCAGATCACCCCTCCACTTT. This sequence encodes CASSPGTGGRSPLHF.

A single count supports this clone. V and J are TRBV10-3 and TRBJ1-5; D might be TRBD1 (6 bases). Looked up from germline, CDR1 is ENHRY and CDR2 is SYGVKD. The CDR3 is made up of 15 amino acids. Trimming removed 0 bases at V and 0 bases at J, with 6 bases between. The CDR3 spells CAISESTGSNQPQHF. In DNA form, the CDR3 reads TGTGCCATCAGTGAGTCGACAGGTAGCAATCAGCCCCAGCATTTT.

J is TRBJ2-1 and V is TRBV18; the match to TRBD1 covers 9 bases. CDR1 and CDR2 from the germline V gene are KGHSH and LQKENI. The CDR3 is made up of 17 amino acids. V trimming: 3 bases; J trimming: 4 bases; junction bases outside the gene matches: 10. The CDR3 coding sequence is TGTGCCAGCTCACCCCCACAGGGGGCAGGCCGATACAATGAGCAGTTCTTC. Encoded protein: CASSPPQGAGRYNEQFF.

J is TRBJ1-2 and V is TRBV19; 8 nucleotides agree with TRBD1. Trimming at V came to 5 bases and at J to 1 base, leaving 0 bases not matched to a gene. This CDR3 region has 13 residues. Germline V gene data show CDR1 as LNHDA and CDR2 as SQIVND (reference sequence). CDR3 sequence: CASSDRGNYGYTF. CDR3 nucleotide sequence: TGTGCCAGTAGTGACAGGGGTAACTATGGCTACACCTTC.

This clone is large by share. The chain links TRBV7-2 to TRBJ2-7, with TRBD1 matching 7 bases. The germline CDR1 and CDR2 sequences are SGHTA and FQGNSA. The junction had 6 bases not matched to a gene; V was cut back by 5 bases and J by 2 bases. The CDR3 is made up of 14 amino acids. In DNA form, the CDR3 reads TGTGCCAGCAGCCCCGGGACAGTCCCCTACGAGCAGTACTTC. Translating it yields CASSPGTVPYEQYF. The whole variable domain, remainder taken from reference TRBV7-2 and TRBJ2-7, is GAGVSQSPSNKVTEKGKDVELRCDPISGHTALYWYRQSLGQGLEFLIYFQGNSAPDKSGLPSDRFSAERTGGSVSTLTIQRTQQEDSAVYLCASSPGTVPYEQYFGPGTRLTVT.

This chain joins TRBV7-2 and TRBJ2-7; D might be TRBD1 (6 bases). There are 14 residues in the CDR3. The germline CDR1 and CDR2 sequences are SGHTA and FQGNSA. Trimming pared 3 bases from V and 0 bases from J, leaving 9 bases between. The CDR3 DNA sequence: TGTGCCAGCAGCTTGAACAGGGACTCCTACGAGCAGTACTTC. Translation gives CASSLNRDSYEQYF.

This rearrangement joins TRBV7-9 to TRBJ2-7, with a tentative D call TRBD2 (6 bases). The V gene lost 1 base and the J gene lost 1 base, with 8 bases spanning the gap. CDR1 is SEHNR and CDR2 is FQNEAQ in the germline V gene (reference sequence). CDR3 size: 14 residues. This chain's CDR3 is CASSLGGASYEQYF. DNA of the CDR3: TGTGCCAGCAGCTTAGGCGGGGCTTCCTACGAGCAGTACTTC.

The V and J genes are TRBV11-3 and TRBJ2-3; D call uncertain. CDR1 is SGHNT, CDR2 YENEEA, per germline. The CDR3 totals 16 residues. V lost 2 bases and J 0 bases, leaving 12 bases between the germline ends. The DNA for the CDR3 is TGTGCCAGCAGCTTAACGCCAACCCTAAGCACAGATACGCAGTATTTT. Its translation: CASSLTPTLSTDTQYF.

V usage is TRBV5-4 and J usage is TRBJ2-1, with D possibly being TRBD2 (6 bases). The CDR3 runs 13 residues. The germline V and J ends were trimmed by 5 bases and 6 bases, with 12 bases remaining between them. CDR1 and CDR2 from the germline V gene are SGHNT and YYREEE (reference sequence). CDR3 sequence (DNA): TGTGCCAGCAGTCTAGCGTTGGGCAATGAGCAGTTCTTC. Protein product: CASSLALGNEQFF.

This chain links TRBV2 with TRBJ2-7, with TRBD1 identical over 7 bases. CDR1 and CDR2 from the germline V gene are SNHLY and FYNNEI. The CDR3 sequence is 12 residues long. Trimming removed 7 bases from V and 5 bases from J; junction bases left unmatched: 5. CDR3 residues: CASTRDRDEQYF. The CDR3 coding sequence is TGTGCCAGCACCAGAGACAGGGACGAGCAGTACTTC.

This chain connects TRBV30 to TRBJ1-3, with unresolved D. The CDR3 extends over 12 amino acids. Germline V CDR1 and CDR2: GTSNPN, SVGIG (reference sequence). Trimming removed 2 bases from V and 2 bases from J, with 4 bases in between. CDR3 nucleotide sequence: TGTGCCTGGAGTATCACTGGAAACACCATATATTTT. Residues: CAWSITGNTIYF. The full variable domain, completed using reference TRBV30 and TRBJ1-3, is SQTIHQWPATLVQPVGSPLSLECTVEGTSNPNLYWYRQAAGRGLQLLFYSVGIGQISSEVPQNLSASRPQDRQFILSSKKLLLSDSGFYLCAWSITGNTIYFGEGSWLTVV.

V and J are TRBV5-4 and TRBJ2-3, with 8 bases lining up with TRBD2. With V trimmed by 4 bases and J by 6 bases, 10 bases remained unmatched. Germline CDR1 reads SGHNT; CDR2 reads YYREEE (reference sequence). The CDR3 extends over 15 amino acids. The CDR3 sequence: CASSPGGLDMDTQYF. The CDR3 DNA follows: TGTGCCAGCAGCCCGGGGGGACTAGATATGGATACGCAGTATTTT.

The chain employs TRBV7-3 and TRBJ2-5, with a weak D call TRBD2 (5 bases). The germline V and J ends were trimmed by 2 bases and 7 bases, with 14 bases remaining between them. Germline-derived CDR1 and CDR2 are SGHTA and FQGTGA. This CDR3 has 14 residues. The CDR3 DNA is TGTGCCAGCAGCTTAGCAACGGGATCCGGGACCCAGTACTTC. Translating it yields CASSLATGSGTQYF.